Below, 24 T cell receptor beta chains from the same sample are listed, as sequenced in a study of cytomegalovirus exposure and HLA in healthy donors. The PCR made use of 60 Vbeta and 13 Jbeta primers. Profiling relied on immunoSEQ multiplex PCR, and the TCRdb table lists in-frame clones only, not all of them. The sample has around 78,000 clones. Material for sequencing was PBMCs. The receptor source for this set is a man in his late teens or twenties in good health and CMV-seropositive.

The V gene is TRBV7-6, the J gene TRBJ2-7; possible D gene TRBD1, 6 bases. The CDR3 covers 15 residues. The V gene lost 5 bases and the J gene lost 1 base, with 15 bases spanning the gap. The germline V gene has CDR1 SGHVS and CDR2 FNYEAQ. The CDR3 bases are TGTGCCAGCAGCCCTCCAACAGGGCCGTCCTACGAGCAGTACTTC. As protein: CASSPPTGPSYEQYF.

A remark on this clone: In the same sample, other DNA sequences code for this CDR3. The CDR3 DNA follows: TGTGCCAGCAGCGTAGGTGACAGGGGATACGAGCAGTACTTC. It encodes CASSVGDRGYEQYF. J is TRBJ2-7 and V is TRBV9; 8 nucleotides line up with TRBD1. With 0 bases clipped from V and 4 bases from J, the junction kept 3 bases outside the gene matches. The CDR3 has 14 amino acids. CDR1 and CDR2 (germline): SGDLS, YYNGEE. The full variable domain, rest sourced from reference TRBV9 and TRBJ2-7, is DSGVTQTPKHLITATGQRVTLRCSPRSGDLSVYWYQQSLDQGLQFLIQYYNGEERAKGNILERFSAQQFPDLHSELNLSSLELGDSALYFCASSVGDRGYEQYFGPGTRLTVT.

V and J are TRBV25-1 and TRBJ2-5; D is unclear. V was shortened by 4 bases and J by 2 bases, with 23 bases between the two germline ends. Germline CDR1 reads MGHDK; CDR2 reads SYGVNS. The length of the CDR3 is 18 residues. The CDR3 protein is CASSGRGRYGVWQETQYF. The CDR3 nucleotides are TGTGCCAGCAGTGGCCGCGGTCGGTACGGAGTATGGCAAGAGACCCAGTACTTC.

Comment on this clone: The junction does not match germline at one end; this may be a read error. This rearrangement joins TRBV20-1 to TRBJ2-5, with D unclear. Germline-derived CDR1 and CDR2 are DFQATT and SNEGSKA (reference sequence). The CDR3 length is 11 residues. CDR3 sequence reads: CSARTKERLDF. CDR3 bases: TGCAGTGCTAGAACCAAAGAGAGACTTGACTTC.

The V and J genes are TRBV18 and TRBJ1-1; D might be TRBD1 (6 bases). V lost 3 bases and J lost 3, with 17 bases in between. Germline CDR1 KGHSH, CDR2 LQKENI. The CDR3 has 16 amino acids. The CDR3, as DNA: TGTGCCAGCTCACCCGTGCGCACAGGGCAAGACACTGAAGCTTTCTTT. Encoded protein: CASSPVRTGQDTEAFF.

The genes are TRBV7-3 and TRBJ2-2; 7 bases are a match to TRBD1. J lost 4 bases, V lost 5 bases, and 7 bases had no gene match. This CDR3 has 15 amino acids. The germline CDR1 and CDR2 sequences are SGHTA and FQGTGA. CDR3 coding DNA: TGTGCCAGCAGCAACGACAGGGTATTCACCGGGGAGCTGTTTTTT. This codes for CASSNDRVFTGELFF. Filled out from reference TRBV7-3 and TRBJ2-2, the complete variable domain reads GAGVSQTPSNKVTEKGKYVELRCDPISGHTALYWYRQSLGQGPEFLIYFQGTGAADDSGLPNDRFFAVRPEGSVSTLKIQRTERGDSAVYLCASSNDRVFTGELFFGEGSRLTVL.

The rearrangement links TRBV5-1 to TRBJ1-3; unclear D gene. The V and J ends lost 0 bases and 4 bases respectively, with 14 bases between them. The CDR3 length is 16 residues. CDR1 and CDR2 from the germline V gene are SGHRS and YFSETQ. The CDR3 coding sequence is TGCGCCAGCAGCTTGGCTGGCCGCGCGGCAGGAAACACCATATATTTT. This encodes CASSLAGRAAGNTIYF.

The genes are TRBV18 and TRBJ1-2, with 12 bases lining up with TRBD1. Germline CDR1 is KGHSH and CDR2 is LQKENI. Losses at the gene ends were 2 bases for V and 8 bases for J; bases not matched to a gene: 3. CDR3 length equals 14 residues. CDR3 nucleotide sequence: TGTGCCAGCTCACCAGCCGGGACAGGGGGCGGCTACACCTTC. It is translated as CASSPAGTGGGYTF.

The chain recombines TRBV5-4 with TRBJ1-1; the match to TRBD1 covers 9 bases. The CDR3 is 15 amino acids. V lost 4 bases and J lost 5; bases outside the gene matches: 9. The V gene's germline CDR1 is SGHNT and CDR2 YYREEE (reference sequence). CDR3 sequence: CASSLTGGMGTEAFF. The CDR3 nucleotides are TGTGCCAGCAGCCTGACAGGGGGAATGGGGACTGAAGCTTTCTTT.

The genes are TRBV30 and TRBJ1-2, with 10 bases identical to TRBD1. V was pared by 0 bases and J by 7 bases, with 11 bases of the junction left unmatched. Germline V gives CDR1 GTSNPN, CDR2 SVGIG (reference sequence). The CDR3 has 16 amino acids. Here the CDR3 reads CAWSVGIRDRGGGYTF. For the CDR3, the DNA is TGTGCCTGGAGTGTGGGTATCCGGGACAGGGGCGGTGGCTACACCTTC.

V and J are TRBV5-1 and TRBJ1-1; a possible D gene is TRBD1 (5 bases). Trimming stripped 1 base from V and 4 bases from J, with 11 bases between. CDR3 size: 14 residues. CDR1 is SGHRS, CDR2 YFSETQ, per germline. The CDR3 DNA reads as TGCGCCAGCAGCTTGACGGCGGGGGGCACTGAAGCTTTCTTT. Protein sequence: CASSLTAGGTEAFF. Combining the CDR3 with reference TRBV5-1 and TRBJ1-1 gives the whole variable domain KAGVTQTPRYLIKTRGQQVTLSCSPISGHRSVSWYQQTPGQGLQFLFEYFSETQRNKGNFPGRFSGRQFSNSRSEMNVSTLELGDSALYLCASSLTAGGTEAFFGQGTRLTVV.

V usage is TRBV19 and J usage is TRBJ2-7, with 11 bases lining up with TRBD1. CDR3 length: 13 residues. Trimming took 10 bases from V and 5 from J; bases not matched to a gene: 7. Germline CDR1 and CDR2: LNHDA and SQIVND (reference sequence). The CDR3 DNA follows: TGTGCCACCAGCCGGACAGGGGGCAACGAGCAGTACTTC. It yields the protein CATSRTGGNEQYF. Full variable domain (missing parts from reference TRBV19 and TRBJ2-7): DGGITQSPKYLFRKEGQNVTLSCEQNLNHDAMYWYRQDPGQGLRLIYYSQIVNDFQKGDIAEGYSVSREKKESFPLTVTSAQKNPTAFYLCATSRTGGNEQYFGPGTRLTVT.

The CDR3, as DNA: TGTGCCAGCAGTTACGAATCGGTAGGGGGCAATTCACCCCTCCACTTT. Its translation is CASSYESVGGNSPLHF. The chain recombines TRBV6-5 with TRBJ1-6, with 7 bases aligning to TRBD1. V lost 2 bases to trimming and J lost 7 bases; unmatched junction nucleotides: 8. Germline V lookup: CDR1 MNHEY, CDR2 SVGAGI. The CDR3 totals 16 residues.

About this clone itself: Other DNA sequences in the sample encode the same CDR3. This chain connects TRBV6-4 to TRBJ2-2, with D maybe TRBD2 (5 bases). Germline CDR1 is MRHNA and CDR2 is SNTAGT. Trimming took 4 bases from V and 2 from J, leaving 5 bases between them. This CDR3 is built from 13 residues. CDR3 loop: CASSGTNTGELFF. CDR3 bases: TGTGCCAGCAGTGGGACTAACACCGGGGAGCTGTTTTTT.

CDR3: CASSLVVSGGSGTGELFF. CDR3 coding DNA: TGTGCCAGCAGCTTAGTCGTCAGCGGGGGGTCAGGCACCGGGGAGCTGTTTTTT. V is TRBV11-2 and J is TRBJ2-2, with 9 bases lining up with TRBD2. J gave up 4 bases and V 1 base, and 10 bases lay outside the gene matches. The CDR3 is made up of 18 amino acids. In germline, CDR1 is SGHAT, CDR2 FQNNGV. The full variable domain, with the rest looked up from reference TRBV11-2 and TRBJ2-2, is EAGVAQSPRYKIIEKRQSVAFWCNPISGHATLYWYQQILGQGPKLLIQFQNNGVVDDSQLPKDRFSAERLKGVDSTLKIQPAKLEDSAVYLCASSLVVSGGSGTGELFFGEGSRLTVL.

This chain connects TRBV6-1 to TRBJ2-1, with TRBD2 identical over 10 bases. With 7 bases clipped from V and 1 base from J, the junction kept 4 bases outside the gene matches. The CDR3 loop spans 15 amino acids. Germline V lookup: CDR1 MNHNS, CDR2 SASEGT. CDR3 amino acids: CASTQAGGSYNEQFF. In nucleotides, the CDR3 is TGTGCCAGCACTCAAGCGGGAGGGTCCTACAATGAGCAGTTCTTC.

The chain employs TRBV19 and TRBJ2-7; D gene ambiguous. Germline CDR1 LNHDA, CDR2 SQIVND (reference sequence). There are 14 residues in the CDR3. The V end lost 3 bases, the J end lost 4 bases, and 13 bases lay between the germline ends. CDR3 DNA: TGTGCCAGTAGTATGGCACACGCAGAATACGAGCAGTACTTC. Translating gives CASSMAHAEYEQYF.

The chain carries TRBV7-9 and TRBJ1-3; possible D gene TRBD1, 6 bases. The CDR3 length is 14 residues. The V end lost 9 bases, the J end lost 2 bases, and 14 bases lay between the germline ends. The V gene's germline CDR1 is SEHNR and CDR2 FQNEAQ (reference sequence). The DNA for the CDR3 is TGTGCCAGTACAGGGTGGGGACCTGGAAACACCATATATTTT. This translates into CASTGWGPGNTIYF.

This chain connects TRBV7-9 to TRBJ2-7; TRBD1 matches 9 bases. The germline gives CDR1 SEHNR, CDR2 FQNEAQ (reference sequence). Unmatched junction bases numbered 13, after V lost 6 bases and J lost 4 bases. The CDR3 has 16 amino acids. The CDR3 nucleotides read TGTGCCAGCAGTTCCCACCGCGGGGGACAGGGTTACGAGCAGTACTTC. Its protein product is CASSSHRGGQGYEQYF.

V gene TRBV11-2 combines with J gene TRBJ2-7, with 7 bases matching TRBD1. Germline lookup yields CDR1 SGHAT and CDR2 FQNNGV. V lost 3 bases, J lost 4 bases, and 12 bases stayed unmatched. CDR3 length equals 16 residues. The CDR3 loop is CASSFSSRQGRYEQYF. The CDR3 DNA reads TGTGCCAGCAGCTTCTCTTCGAGACAGGGTCGGTACGAGCAGTACTTC.

The chain is built from TRBV4-1 and TRBJ1-5; TRBD1 matches at 9 bases. This CDR3 comprises 19 residues. V was pared by 0 bases and J by 7 bases, with 16 bases of the junction left unmatched. Germline assignment: CDR1 MGHRA and CDR2 YSYEKL. The CDR3 bases are TGCGCCAGCAGCCAAGAAAGAACCGGCCGGGACAGGGAAGGGCAGCCCCAGCATTTT. Translating it yields CASSQERTGRDREGQPQHF.

The CDR3, as DNA: TGTGCCCCCAGCCGAAAGACTAGCGGGGGCCTCAGCTCCTACGAGCAGTACTTC. Amino acids: CAPSRKTSGGLSSYEQYF. The chain links TRBV7-2 to TRBJ2-7; TRBD2 matches 12 bases. The CDR3 is 18 amino acids. The J segment lost 0 bases and the V segment lost 11 bases, leaving 17 bases of the junction unmatched. Germline CDR1 SGHTA, CDR2 FQGNSA. Full variable domain (outside the CDR3, taken from reference TRBV7-2 and TRBJ2-7): GAGVSQSPSNKVTEKGKDVELRCDPISGHTALYWYRQSLGQGLEFLIYFQGNSAPDKSGLPSDRFSAERTGGSVSTLTIQRTQQEDSAVYLCAPSRKTSGGLSSYEQYFGPGTRLTVT.

Note on this clone: Additional DNA sequences in this sample encode the identical CDR3. The rearrangement uses TRBV5-1 and TRBJ2-5, with a possible D match to TRBD1 (5 bases). The germline V gene encodes CDR1 SGHRS and CDR2 YFSETQ. V was trimmed by 2 bases and J by 1 base, leaving 6 bases between them. This CDR3 contains 13 residues. The CDR3 DNA follows: TGCGCCAGCAGCTTACAGGTCCAAGAGACCCAGTACTTC. It yields the protein CASSLQVQETQYF. Together with reference TRBV5-1 and TRBJ2-5, the CDR3 gives the full variable domain: KAGVTQTPRYLIKTRGQQVTLSCSPISGHRSVSWYQQTPGQGLQFLFEYFSETQRNKGNFPGRFSGRQFSNSRSEMNVSTLELGDSALYLCASSLQVQETQYFGPGTRLLVL.

The genes are TRBV2 and TRBJ1-5; 11 bases match TRBD1. The trim removed 6 bases at V and 6 bases at J, leaving 7 bases unmatched. The CDR3 loop spans 15 amino acids. Per the germline V gene, CDR1 is SNHLY and CDR2 is FYNNEI. CDR3 protein: CASRRDRGGSQPQHF. The CDR3 DNA is TGTGCCAGCAGGCGGGACAGGGGGGGGAGTCAGCCCCAGCATTTT.